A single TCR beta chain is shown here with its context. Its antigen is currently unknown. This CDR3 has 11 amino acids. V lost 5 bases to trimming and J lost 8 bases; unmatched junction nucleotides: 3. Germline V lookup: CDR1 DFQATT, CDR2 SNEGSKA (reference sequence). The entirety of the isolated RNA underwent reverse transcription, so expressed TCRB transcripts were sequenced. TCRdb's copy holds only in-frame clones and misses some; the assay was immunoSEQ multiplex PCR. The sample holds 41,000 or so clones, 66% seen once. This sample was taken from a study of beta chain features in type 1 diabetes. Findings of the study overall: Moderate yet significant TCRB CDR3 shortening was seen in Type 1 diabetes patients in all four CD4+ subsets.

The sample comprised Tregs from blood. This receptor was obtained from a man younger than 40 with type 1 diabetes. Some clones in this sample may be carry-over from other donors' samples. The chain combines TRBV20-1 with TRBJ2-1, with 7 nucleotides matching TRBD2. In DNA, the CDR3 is TGCAGTGCTGGGACTACGGATGAGCAGTTCTTC. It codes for CSAGTTDEQFF.